Listed below are T cell receptor beta chains from one sample, sequenced in a study of blood T cells in healthy people across ages. TCRdb re-analysed the 5' RACE reads in MiXCR, keeping a single row per CDR3 protein. There are under 2,000,000 distinct CDR3 sequences in the sample; roughly 50% occur only once, and about 2.1% lies in the top ten. The sequenced sample was blood. These receptor sequences come from a woman aged 35 to 49 in good health. Both conserved end residues are part of each CDR3. The order of the fields is clone size, J gene, D gene, V gene, CDR3 DNA, CDR3 protein. D genes are given only for firm matches. Not every row has a clone size; where given, it reads once, few, many or a size class.

clone_size: once
j_call: TRBJ1-2
d_call: .
v_call: TRBV7-9
cdr3_nt: TGTGCCAGCAACGGAAAAGAAGATGGGGATAGAGTATATGGCTACACCTTC
cdr3_aa: CASNGKEDGDRVYGYTF

clone_size: .
j_call: TRBJ1-1
d_call: TRBD1
v_call: TRBV27
cdr3_nt: TGTGCCAGCCGATCCGACAGGGGCGCTGAAGCTTTCTTT
cdr3_aa: CASRSDRGAEAFF

clone_size: .
j_call: TRBJ2-7
d_call: .
v_call: TRBV3-1
cdr3_nt: TGTGCCAACAGCTACAACTACGAGCAGTACTTC
cdr3_aa: CANSYNYEQYF

clone_size: few
j_call: TRBJ2-1
d_call: .
v_call: TRBV27
cdr3_nt: TGTGCCAGCAGTGACTACTCATACAATGAGCAGTTCTTC
cdr3_aa: CASSDYSYNEQFF

clone_size: .
j_call: TRBJ1-1
d_call: TRBD1
v_call: TRBV5-1
cdr3_nt: TGCGCCAGCAACTCCGGGACAGGAGAACGAGGATCTTTCTTT
cdr3_aa: CASNSGTGERGSFF

clone_size: .
j_call: TRBJ2-1
d_call: .
v_call: TRBV5-1
cdr3_nt: TGCGCCAGCAGCTTGGTAGGGGAGTCCTACAATGAGCAGTTCTTC
cdr3_aa: CASSLVGESYNEQFF

clone_size: .
j_call: TRBJ1-2
d_call: TRBD1
v_call: TRBV6-5
cdr3_nt: TGTGCCAGCAGCCCCCCGGGACAGCGACGTAGGAACACCTTC
cdr3_aa: CASSPPGQRRRNTF

clone_size: .
j_call: TRBJ2-5
d_call: TRBD2
v_call: TRBV6-5
cdr3_nt: TGTGCCAGCAGCTACACTTTTGGGGAGCGGGGGTACCAAGAGACCCAGTACTTC
cdr3_aa: CASSYTFGERGYQETQYF

clone_size: .
j_call: TRBJ2-1
d_call: TRBD2
v_call: TRBV20-1
cdr3_nt: TGCAGTCAGCCCCGGGGGGTAGTTGGGAATGAGCAGTTCTTC
cdr3_aa: CSQPRGVVGNEQFF

clone_size: .
j_call: TRBJ2-3
d_call: .
v_call: TRBV27
cdr3_nt: TGTGCCAGCAGTGTGATCCCCAAGGCAGATACGCAGTATTTT
cdr3_aa: CASSVIPKADTQYF

clone_size: .
j_call: TRBJ2-3
d_call: .
v_call: TRBV5-6
cdr3_nt: TGTGCCAGCAGCTTGATTCTGGGGGGGGCCCAAGATACGCAGTATTTT
cdr3_aa: CASSLILGGAQDTQYF

clone_size: few
j_call: TRBJ2-5
d_call: .
v_call: TRBV28
cdr3_nt: TGTGCCAGCAGACCCAGGGCCGGGCCCTACAATGAGCAGTACTTC
cdr3_aa: CASRPRAGPYNEQYF

clone_size: .
j_call: TRBJ2-7
d_call: .
v_call: TRBV6-1
cdr3_nt: TGTGCCAGCAGTGTGGGACACCCGAGTTGCGAGCAGTACTTC
cdr3_aa: CASSVGHPSCEQYF

clone_size: many
j_call: TRBJ2-1
d_call: .
v_call: TRBV4-2
cdr3_nt: TGTGCCAGCAGCCAAGATTCCGATGAGCAGTTCTTC
cdr3_aa: CASSQDSDEQFF

clone_size: .
j_call: TRBJ2-4
d_call: TRBD1
v_call: TRBV20-1
cdr3_nt: TGCAGTGCTTGGACAGGGTTTAACATTCAGTACTTC
cdr3_aa: CSAWTGFNIQYF

clone_size: .
j_call: TRBJ1-2
d_call: .
v_call: TRBV27
cdr3_nt: TGTGCCAGCAGTCCTACAAGGGCGGTATTGGTGTGGGGCTACACCTTC
cdr3_aa: CASSPTRAVLVWGYTF

clone_size: .
j_call: TRBJ1-5
d_call: TRBD1
v_call: TRBV2
cdr3_nt: TGTGCCAGCCTCCTGGACAGGGGGAATCAGCCCCAGCATTTT
cdr3_aa: CASLLDRGNQPQHF

clone_size: .
j_call: TRBJ2-1
d_call: .
v_call: TRBV7-7
cdr3_nt: TGTGCTAGCAGCCTTGGGACCGGGACTCCTTACAATGAGCAGTTCTTC
cdr3_aa: CASSLGTGTPYNEQFF

clone_size: .
j_call: TRBJ2-7
d_call: TRBD1
v_call: TRBV29-1
cdr3_nt: TGCAGCGTCGTTCCGGGACAGAGCTCCTACGAGCAGTACTTC
cdr3_aa: CSVVPGQSSYEQYF

clone_size: .
j_call: TRBJ2-1
d_call: TRBD1
v_call: TRBV7-9
cdr3_nt: TGTGCCAGCAACAGACAGGGACCCACCTACAATGAGCAGTTCTTC
cdr3_aa: CASNRQGPTYNEQFF

clone_size: .
j_call: TRBJ2-3
d_call: .
v_call: TRBV14
cdr3_nt: TGTGCCGGCAACCAAGGCCGACACACAGATACGCAGTATTTT
cdr3_aa: CAGNQGRHTDTQYF

clone_size: once
j_call: TRBJ1-4
d_call: .
v_call: TRBV20-1
cdr3_nt: TGCAGTGCTTTAGGGATTACTAATGAAAAACTGTTTTTT
cdr3_aa: CSALGITNEKLFF

clone_size: .
j_call: TRBJ1-4
d_call: .
v_call: TRBV7-2
cdr3_nt: TGTGCCAGCAGCGTCCAGGCGGCGACTAATGAAAAACTGTTTTTT
cdr3_aa: CASSVQAATNEKLFF

clone_size: .
j_call: TRBJ2-1
d_call: .
v_call: TRBV29-1
cdr3_nt: TGCAGCGTGAACCCCAAGACTTACAATGAGCAGTTCTTC
cdr3_aa: CSVNPKTYNEQFF

clone_size: .
j_call: TRBJ2-7
d_call: .
v_call: TRBV5-1
cdr3_nt: TGCGCCAGCAGTTTGGGCAGGAGTCCCAACTGGTACGAGCAGTACTTC
cdr3_aa: CASSLGRSPNWYEQYF

clone_size: .
j_call: TRBJ2-6
d_call: .
v_call: TRBV5-5
cdr3_nt: TGTGCCAGCAGCCGGACCTTTTCTGCCTTCTCTGGGGCCAACGTCCTGACTTTC
cdr3_aa: CASSRTFSAFSGANVLTF

clone_size: many
j_call: TRBJ2-7
d_call: TRBD1
v_call: TRBV7-2
cdr3_nt: TGTGCCAGCAGCTTACGGGACAGCAGCTCCTACGAGCAGTACTTC
cdr3_aa: CASSLRDSSSYEQYF

clone_size: few
j_call: TRBJ2-7
d_call: TRBD1
v_call: TRBV6-1
cdr3_nt: TGTGCCAGCAGTACCCGGACAGGGGGCTACGAGCAGTACTTC
cdr3_aa: CASSTRTGGYEQYF

clone_size: few
j_call: TRBJ2-1
d_call: TRBD2
v_call: TRBV29-1
cdr3_nt: TGCAGCGTAGAGACTAGCGGAGAACAAGGCTCCTACAATGAGCAGTTCTTC
cdr3_aa: CSVETSGEQGSYNEQFF

clone_size: few
j_call: TRBJ2-5
d_call: .
v_call: TRBV13
cdr3_nt: TGTGCCAGCAGCTTAGTGACTGGCAAAGAGACCCAGTACTTC
cdr3_aa: CASSLVTGKETQYF

clone_size: .
j_call: TRBJ2-5
d_call: .
v_call: TRBV18
cdr3_nt: TGTGCTAGCTCACCAGGAAACCTACGGGTAGAGACCCAGTACTTC
cdr3_aa: CASSPGNLRVETQYF

clone_size: .
j_call: TRBJ2-1
d_call: .
v_call: TRBV29-1
cdr3_nt: TGCAGCGTTGAAAGGAGCCACCCCTACAATGAGCAGTTCTTC
cdr3_aa: CSVERSHPYNEQFF

clone_size: .
j_call: TRBJ2-1
d_call: TRBD2
v_call: TRBV12-3/TRBV12-4
cdr3_nt: TGTGCCAGCACCCCAGCGGGGGCCAACTACAATGAGCAGTTCTTC
cdr3_aa: CASTPAGANYNEQFF